Listed below are T cell receptor beta chains from one sample, sequenced in a study of T cell responses to AZD1222 COVID-19 vaccine. The table came from immunoSEQ multiplex PCR; TCRdb's copy has only in-frame clones and leaves some out. Of 130,000 or so clones in the sample, 89% were seen once. Specimen: peripheral blood, collected 28 days after the second AZD1222 dose. The receptors were gathered from an adult who received the AZD1222 COVID-19 vaccine. CDR3s include the opening cysteine and the closing phenylalanine or tryptophan. A D gene is named only where the DNA matches it firmly. Clone size, where shown, is once, few, many, or a class for clones that have expanded.

j_call | v_call | clone_size | d_call | cdr3_nt | cdr3_aa
TRBJ1-1 | TRBV6-5 | . | . | TGTGCCAGCAGAGCAGGGTGGGATTTGGATACTGAAGCTTTCTTT | CASRAGWDLDTEAFF
TRBJ2-7 | TRBV11-2 | . | . | TGTGCCAGCAGCCCCGCCAGATCTTCCTACGAGCAGTACTTC | CASSPARSSYEQYF
TRBJ1-2 | TRBV4-2 | . | . | TGTGCCAGCAGCCAAGATCCGGACAGTCTAGGGCATGGCTACACCTTC | CASSQDPDSLGHGYTF
TRBJ2-2 | TRBV4-3 | . | TRBD2 | TGCGCCAGCAGCCAAGACGGACTAGCGGGGGGGCGGAGCACCGGGGAGCTGTTTTTT | CASSQDGLAGGRSTGELFF
TRBJ2-3 | TRBV9 | . | . | TGTGCCAGCAGCGTACAGGACGGAGATACGCAGTATTTT | CASSVQDGDTQYF
TRBJ1-1 | TRBV5-1 | . | . | TGCGCCAGCAGCTTGGCGGTCGGGACTGAAGCTTTCTTT | CASSLAVGTEAFF
TRBJ1-6 | TRBV30 | . | . | TGTGCCTGGAGTGTTATTATCTCCTATAATTCACCCCTCCACTTT | CAWSVIISYNSPLHF
TRBJ1-5 | TRBV5-1 | . | . | TGCGCCAGCAGCTTGGAGGGTCTTAATCAGCCCCAGCATTTT | CASSLEGLNQPQHF
TRBJ1-4 | TRBV7-2 | . | TRBD1 | TGTGCCAGCAGCCGACAGGGGCAAAAACTGTTTTTT | CASSRQGQKLFF
TRBJ1-2 | TRBV14 | . | TRBD1 | TGTGCCAGCAGCCAGGACAGGGGGCTCGGCTACACCTTC | CASSQDRGLGYTF
TRBJ1-5 | TRBV7-8 | . | . | TGTGCCAGCAGCTTAGGGACCTGGGGCAATCAGCCCCAGCATTTT | CASSLGTWGNQPQHF
TRBJ2-1 | TRBV29-1 | . | . | TGCAGCGCCGAGGGACAACAACGGGACAATGAGCAGTTCTTC | CSAEGQQRDNEQFF
TRBJ1-1 | TRBV7-2 | . | TRBD1 | TGTGCCAGCAGCAACAGGGGGCGGACTGAAGCTTTCTTT | CASSNRGRTEAFF
TRBJ2-1 | TRBV10-1 | . | . | TGCGCCAGCAGTGACCCCAGCGGAACCTCCTACAATGAGCAGTTCTTC | CASSDPSGTSYNEQFF
TRBJ1-5 | TRBV7-2 | once | . | TGTGCCAGCAGCTTAGTGTCGGGGGGAAATCAGCCCCAGCATTTT | CASSLVSGGNQPQHF
TRBJ1-5 | TRBV6-5 | . | . | TGTGCCAGCAGTTACTCTTGGGGGAACAATCAGCCCCAGCATTTT | CASSYSWGNNQPQHF
TRBJ2-1 | TRBV4-3 | . | TRBD1 | TGCGCCAGCAGCCAAGAGTGGACAGGGGTAGGGAATGAGCAGTTCTTC | CASSQEWTGVGNEQFF
TRBJ1-3 | TRBV10-2 | . | TRBD1 | TGCGCCAGCAGTGACCGTACAGGGGGCGTAAACACCATATATTTT | CASSDRTGGVNTIYF